The 21 T cell receptor beta chains below were found in one sample sequenced in a study of shared clonotypes between healthy human individuals. The method was immunoSEQ multiplex PCR; TCRdb's version includes in-frame clones alone and lacks a portion of them. Among 600,000 or so clones listed, roughly 98% were seen once. As defined, naive CD8 cells were CD45RO-negative and positively selected for CCR7, with terminally differentiated effector memory CD45RA+ cells excluded. The specimen was naive CD8+ T cells sorted from blood. The receptors come from a young man in good health.

This chain links TRBV5-4 with TRBJ2-2; 11 bases align to TRBD2. With V trimmed by 0 bases and J by 3 bases, 7 bases remained unmatched. This CDR3 is 18 amino acids long. Germline-derived CDR1 and CDR2 are SGHNT and YYREEE (reference sequence). CDR3 bases: TGTGCCAGCAGCTTGGGGTTAGCGGGAGGGCCGGACACCGGGGAGCTGTTTTTT. Amino acid sequence: CASSLGLAGGPDTGELFF.

The rearrangement links TRBV28 to TRBJ2-7, with TRBD2 identical over 10 bases. The CDR3 covers 16 residues. Germline V CDR1 and CDR2: MDHEN, SYDVKM. Trimming at V came to 3 bases and at J to 2 bases, leaving 7 bases not matched to a gene. CDR3 amino acids: CASSLDTSGATYEQYF. The CDR3 DNA reads as TGTGCCAGCAGTTTGGATACTAGCGGGGCCACCTACGAGCAGTACTTC.

The rearrangement links TRBV6-1 to TRBJ1-4; no firm D call. V dropped 1 base and J dropped 7 bases, with 13 bases sitting between them. This CDR3 comprises 15 residues. CDR1 MNHNS and CDR2 SASEGT come from the germline V gene. The DNA of the CDR3 is TGTGCCAGCAGTGAAGAAGGGAGCGTGGGTGAAAAACTGTTTTTT. It translates to CASSEEGSVGEKLFF.

The chain recombines TRBV7-6 with TRBJ2-5; D is perhaps TRBD2 (5 bases). Germline CDR1 reads SGHVS; CDR2 reads FNYEAQ. Between the trimmed V and J ends, which lost 5 bases and 5 bases, there was a span of 15 bases. The CDR3 runs 14 residues. The CDR3 sequence: CASSTDPRGETQYF. CDR3 in DNA: TGTGCCAGCAGCACGGACCCCCGAGGGGAGACCCAGTACTTC.

The chain is built from TRBV29-1 and TRBJ2-1; TRBD2 matches at 11 bases. CDR1 is SQVTM, CDR2 ANQGSEA, per germline. V lost 7 bases to trimming and J lost 2 bases; unmatched junction nucleotides: 1. The CDR3 spans 13 residues. CDR3 DNA: TGCAGCGCACTAGCGGGAGCCTACAATGAGCAGTTCTTC. This encodes CSALAGAYNEQFF.

The CDR3 DNA reads as TGTGCCAGCAGTGTGCCCGGGGAGCTGTTTTTT. This codes for CASSVPGELFF. V and J are TRBV6-1 and TRBJ2-2, with D unclear. Germline loops: CDR1 MNHNS, CDR2 SASEGT. The CDR3 is 11 residues long. V was shortened by 4 bases and J by 6 bases, with 3 bases between the two germline ends.

The V and J genes are TRBV29-1 and TRBJ2-2; 8 bases align to TRBD1. In germline, CDR1 is SQVTM, CDR2 ANQGSEA. Trimming took 3 bases from V and 6 from J; bases not matched to a gene: 15. The length of the CDR3 is 17 residues. The CDR3 DNA sequence: TGCAGCGTTGAGTGGGCAGGGGGCGATGTTGGCGCCGGGGAGCTGTTTTTT. It translates to CSVEWAGGDVGAGELFF.

This clone is a singleton in its sample. DNA for the CDR3: TGTGCCAGTAGTCCTACCGACGGCCCCTATGGCTACACCTTC. This encodes CASSPTDGPYGYTF. The chain uses TRBV19 and TRBJ1-2; no clear D gene. Trimming shortened V by 5 bases and J by 4 bases, and 14 bases separated the two germline ends. Germline loops: CDR1 LNHDA, CDR2 SQIVND (reference sequence). The CDR3 length is 14 residues.

The chain has TRBV6-6 and TRBJ2-7, with D possibly being TRBD1 (5 bases). The CDR3 is made up of 15 amino acids. V was clipped by 2 bases and J by 5 bases, with 16 bases between them. CDR1 and CDR2 from the germline V gene are MNHNY and SVGAGI (reference sequence). This CDR3 is CASSYEAGSDNEQYF. DNA of the CDR3: TGTGCCAGCAGTTACGAGGCAGGGTCTGATAACGAGCAGTACTTC.

This clone was observed a single time. This rearrangement joins TRBV18 to TRBJ2-3, with D maybe TRBD1 (6 bases). Germline V gene data show CDR1 as KGHSH and CDR2 as LQKENI. The CDR3 loop spans 15 amino acids. V dropped 3 bases and J dropped 5 bases, with 15 bases sitting between them. CDR3 in amino acids: CASSPADRIEDTQYF. The CDR3 DNA reads as TGTGCCAGCTCACCTGCCGACAGGATAGAAGATACGCAGTATTTT.

J is TRBJ2-7 and V is TRBV29-1; the match to TRBD2 covers 13 bases. V trimming: 7 bases; J trimming: 5 bases; junction bases outside the gene matches: 5. From germline, CDR1 is SQVTM and CDR2 ANQGSEA. The CDR3 consists of 13 residues. The CDR3 here is CSAGLAGDDEQYF. The CDR3 nucleotides read TGCAGCGCCGGACTAGCGGGAGACGACGAGCAGTACTTC.

The rearrangement links TRBV7-8 to TRBJ2-7; D unclear. The CDR3 totals 13 residues. Trimming pared 4 bases from V and 3 bases from J, leaving 10 bases between. Germline values: CDR1 SGHVS, CDR2 FQNEAQ. CDR3 sequence: CASSSGQNYEQYF. The CDR3 nucleotides are TGTGCCAGCAGCTCTGGGCAGAACTACGAGCAGTACTTC.

The chain couples TRBV9 to TRBJ2-7, with 7 nucleotides matching TRBD1. Per germline, CDR1 SGDLS and CDR2 YYNGEE. Trimming took 2 bases from V and 3 from J; bases not matched to a gene: 5. This CDR3 spans 14 amino acids. CDR3 DNA: TGTGCCAGCAGCGTCGACAGGGACGGCTACGAGCAGTACTTC. It translates to CASSVDRDGYEQYF.

CDR3 sequence reads: CSAKWGDTEAFF. CDR3 in DNA: TGCAGCGCCAAGTGGGGGGACACTGAAGCTTTCTTT. The gene calls are TRBV29-1 and TRBJ1-1; D perhaps matches TRBD1 (5 bases). The CDR3 length is 12 residues. The V end lost 7 bases, the J end lost 3 bases, and 12 bases lay between the germline ends. The germline CDR1 and CDR2 sequences are SQVTM and ANQGSEA.

V is TRBV10-2 and J is TRBJ1-2; no clear D. The CDR3 runs 11 residues. Germline CDR1 is WSHSY and CDR2 is SAAADI. Deletions cut 5 bases from V and 2 bases from J, with 3 bases between. CDR3 in DNA: TGCGCCAGCAGTACGAACTATGGCTACACCTTC. Its translation is CASSTNYGYTF.

The rearrangement links TRBV7-3 to TRBJ2-1, with a weak D call TRBD2 (6 bases). Deletions cut 4 bases from V and 1 base from J, with 14 bases between. This CDR3 region has 16 residues. The V gene's germline CDR1 is SGHTA and CDR2 FQGTGA. This CDR3 is CASSSSSSVSYNEQFF. The DNA for the CDR3 is TGTGCCAGCAGCTCGAGCTCTAGCGTTTCCTACAATGAGCAGTTCTTC.

This clone has a single count. The rearrangement links TRBV6-1 to TRBJ2-5; D is ambiguous. With 2 bases removed from V and 5 bases from J, the gap between germline ends came to 15 bases. Germline CDR1 MNHNS, CDR2 SASEGT. This CDR3 has 15 amino acids. The CDR3, as DNA: TGTGCCAGCAGTGAATTTGGTACCCCTGAGGAGACCCAGTACTTC. Translated, it gives CASSEFGTPEETQYF.

The CDR3 here is CASSLRQGGTYEQYF. CDR3 bases: TGTGCCAGCAGCTTAAGGCAGGGTGGTACCTACGAGCAGTACTTC. The chain combines TRBV7-9 with TRBJ2-7, with D maybe TRBD1 (5 bases). Germline values: CDR1 SEHNR, CDR2 FQNEAQ (reference sequence). The V end was cut by 2 bases, the J end by 2 bases, with 13 bases between. CDR3 length: 15 residues. Together with reference TRBV7-9 and TRBJ2-7, the CDR3 gives the full variable domain: DTGVSQNPRHKITKRGQNVTFRCDPISEHNRLYWYRQTLGQGPEFLTYFQNEAQLEKSRLLSDRFSAERPKGSFSTLEIQRTEQGDSAMYLCASSLRQGGTYEQYFGPGTRLTVT.

The genes are TRBV27 and TRBJ2-5, with D unresolved. Germline V CDR1 and CDR2: MNHEY, SMNVEV (reference sequence). The CDR3 spans 13 residues. V was pared by 4 bases and J by 5 bases, with 11 bases between. CDR3 bases: TGTGCCAGCAGTTCGAGCGTCGCGGAGACCCAGTACTTC. Protein product: CASSSSVAETQYF.

The CDR3 coding sequence is TGTGCCAGCAGTCCCGGGCCCCCCCACAATGAGCAGTTCTTC. This codes for CASSPGPPHNEQFF. The chain joins TRBV9 to TRBJ2-1; D remains ambiguous. Deletions cut 5 bases from V and 5 bases from J, with 14 bases between. Germline CDR1 SGDLS, CDR2 YYNGEE. The CDR3 is 14 residues long. Looking up the rest from reference TRBV9 and TRBJ2-1 gives the full variable domain: DSGVTQTPKHLITATGQRVTLRCSPRSGDLSVYWYQQSLDQGLQFLIQYYNGEERAKGNILERFSAQQFPDLHSELNLSSLELGDSALYFCASSPGPPHNEQFFGPGTRLTVL.

The chain has TRBV27 and TRBJ2-1; the D is unclear. Per germline, CDR1 MNHEY and CDR2 SMNVEV (reference sequence). The V end lost 7 bases, the J end lost 0 bases, and 10 bases lay between the germline ends. CDR3 length: 14 residues. CDR3 sequence: CASNSRSSYNEQFF. In DNA, the CDR3 is TGTGCCAGCAACTCCCGGAGCTCCTACAATGAGCAGTTCTTC.